The present T cell receptor (beta chain) was sequenced within a study of cytotoxic CD8 clonotypes in ibrutinib-treated CLL. About the research overall: Patients attained 25 or so partial and 2 complete responses; at median around 68 months, around 14 remained remitted while around 12 progressed. Study-wide findings and caveats: Samples from sustained-remission and progressing patients were taken at different times. Baseline clonality, higher than in age-matched healthy donors, tracked circulating CD8+ T-cell counts.

Produced via immunoSEQ multiplex PCR; TCRdb's table is partial and in-frame only. The table includes approximately 130,000 clones, 84% detected once. This clone was detected only a few times. Antigen specificity is unknown. The CDR3 covers 13 residues. The germline gives CDR1 SNHLY, CDR2 FYNNEI. Trimming shortened V by 7 bases and J by 8 bases, and 14 bases separated the two germline ends. The specimen was PBMCs, collected after 24 months of ibrutinib treatment. The TCR sequence derives from a human donor with chronic lymphocytic leukemia. The J gene is TRBJ1-4, the V gene TRBV2; D gene ambiguous. CDR3 DNA sequence: TGTGCCAGCATCGAGGACCTAGGGGAAAAACTGTTTTTT. Protein: CASIEDLGEKLFF.